This TCR beta chain derives from a study of blood T cell repertoires in COVID-19. Study overall: The United States, Italy and Spain provided the acute and convalescent COVID-19 samples. From T cells, B-cell-depleted T cells, or PBMCs came the material, which was cDNA or gDNA.

Original handling: Nucleated cell number was recorded as an estimate derived from reference gene primer amplification. Generated by immunoSEQ multiplex PCR, the TCRdb table keeps only in-frame clones and is missing some. That table is the source of V, J and clone size, and D and trimming were worked out from the DNA. This sample has some 250,000 clones, with around 87% found just once. V was trimmed by 10 bases and J by 2 bases, leaving 12 bases between them. CDR3 length equals 12 residues. The V gene's germline CDR1 is MNHEY and CDR2 SVGAGI. This TCR came from a woman aged 30 to 39 who had recovered from COVID-19. The sample was peripheral blood. This chain connects TRBV6-5 to TRBJ2-7; D gene ambiguous. CDR3 in amino acids: CATLGRPYEQYF. The CDR3 DNA is TGTGCCACCCTGGGCCGACCCTACGAGCAGTACTTC.